The 14 T cell receptor beta chains in this list originate from one sample, sequenced in a study of identical twins. Via MiXCR, TCRdb re-called the 5' RACE reads, giving one row per CDR3 protein. The sample has approximately 680,000 distinct CDR3 sequences; under 8.5% are singletons. The same data also went into a second study, on yellow fever vaccine responses in identical twins.

What was sequenced was PBMCs. The receptors originated from a young woman in good health.

This clonotype occurred a few times. The gene calls are TRBV4-1 and TRBJ1-1; no clear D. V lost 0 bases and J 2 bases, leaving 13 bases between the germline ends. Germline V gives CDR1 MGHRA, CDR2 YSYEKL. This CDR3 is 16 amino acids long. The CDR3 DNA is TGCGCCAGCAGCCAAGAGTCATCCGGGGTCAACACTGAAGCTTTCTTT. It translates to CASSQESSGVNTEAFF.

The chain employs TRBV24-1 and TRBJ1-1; D possibly corresponds to TRBD1 (6 bases). The CDR3 length is 13 residues. Trimming removed 5 bases at V and 5 bases at J, with 11 bases between. CDR1 and CDR2 from the germline V gene are KGHDR and SFDVKD. Written as DNA, the CDR3 is TGTGCCACCAGTGCGGGGGCCAGGACTGAAGCTTTCTTT. It codes for CATSAGARTEAFF.

This clonotype has at least ten counts. The chain carries TRBV2 and TRBJ2-1, with 10 bases that match TRBD2. V shed 11 bases, J shed 9 bases, and the junction held 7 bases outside the gene matches. This CDR3 spans 12 amino acids. The germline CDR1 and CDR2 sequences are SNHLY and FYNNEI. CDR3 amino acids: CASGSGRGEQFF. CDR3 coding DNA: TGTGCCTCCGGGAGCGGGAGGGGTGAGCAGTTCTTC.

V gene TRBV6-5 combines with J gene TRBJ2-2, with D unresolved. Trimming removed 2 bases from V and 1 base from J, with 5 bases in between. In germline, CDR1 is MNHEY, CDR2 SVGAGI. The length of the CDR3 is 14 residues. The CDR3 is CASSYNLNTGELFF. The DNA of the CDR3 is TGTGCCAGCAGTTACAATCTGAACACCGGGGAGCTGTTTTTT.

This clonotype was counted a few times. This chain joins TRBV29-1 and TRBJ2-5; D may be TRBD1 (5 bases). The V gene lost 7 bases and the J gene lost 1 base, with 10 bases spanning the gap. The CDR3 extends over 12 amino acids. Germline loops: CDR1 SQVTM, CDR2 ANQGSEA. CDR3 sequence (DNA): TGCAGCGCCGGACAAGCCCAAGAGACCCAGTACTTC. This translates into CSAGQAQETQYF. The entire variable domain, with the rest obtained from reference TRBV29-1 and TRBJ2-5, is as follows: SAVISQKPSRDICQRGTSLTIQCQVDSQVTMMFWYRQQPGQSLTLIATANQGSEATYESGFVIDKFPISRPNLTFSTLTVSNMSPEDSSIYLCSAGQAQETQYFGPGTRLLVL.

V is TRBV7-7 and J is TRBJ2-3; D unclear. The V and J ends lost 5 bases and 0 bases respectively, with 9 bases between them. This CDR3 is 14 amino acids long. Germline CDR1 reads SSHAT; CDR2 reads FNYEAQ (reference sequence). The CDR3 is CASSPLTSTDTQYF. CDR3 DNA: TGTGCCAGCAGCCCCCTGACTAGCACAGATACGCAGTATTTT.

This clonotype showed up just a few times. The chain employs TRBV5-1 and TRBJ1-6; the match to TRBD1 covers 7 bases. Germline loops: CDR1 SGHRS, CDR2 YFSETQ. The CDR3 runs to 16 residues. V was clipped by 4 bases and J by 7 bases; unmatched bases: 11. The CDR3 region has the DNA TGCGCCAGCAGCCAAACCGCGACAGGGCGCAATTCACCCCTCCACTTT. Its protein product is CASSQTATGRNSPLHF.

This clonotype was recorded many times. The chain uses TRBV5-1 and TRBJ1-1, with D unresolved. There are 15 residues in the CDR3. Between the trimmed V and J ends, which lost 3 bases and 0 bases, there was a span of 12 bases. Looked up from germline, CDR1 is SGHRS and CDR2 is YFSETQ. Here the CDR3 DNA reads TGCGCCAGCAGCTCAAATCAGATTATGAACACTGAAGCTTTCTTT. Its protein product is CASSSNQIMNTEAFF. Full variable domain (remainder filled in from reference TRBV5-1 and TRBJ1-1): KAGVTQTPRYLIKTRGQQVTLSCSPISGHRSVSWYQQTPGQGLQFLFEYFSETQRNKGNFPGRFSGRQFSNSRSEMNVSTLELGDSALYLCASSSNQIMNTEAFFGQGTRLTVV.

As DNA, the CDR3 is TGTGCCAGCAGTGGCGAAGGGGGGTCGAGCAATCAGCCCCAGCATTTT. Amino acids: CASSGEGGSSNQPQHF. The V call is TRBV2, the J call TRBJ1-5; maybe TRBD1 (6 bases). Germline values: CDR1 SNHLY, CDR2 FYNNEI. Between the trimmed V and J ends, which lost 4 bases and 1 base, there was a span of 14 bases. CDR3 length: 16 residues.

This clonotype has at least ten counts. V and J are TRBV10-3 and TRBJ2-2; D gene uncertain. The V gene's germline CDR1 is ENHRY and CDR2 SYGVKD. Trimming left V 3 bases short and J 2 bases short, with 7 bases between. There are 14 residues in the CDR3. The CDR3 here is CAISDGPNTGELFF. For the CDR3, the DNA is TGTGCCATCAGTGACGGGCCAAACACCGGGGAGCTGTTTTTT.

In DNA, the CDR3 is TGTGCCAGCAGTTTAGAAGGCAGGATGAGCACAGATACGCAGTATTTT. It yields the protein CASSLEGRMSTDTQYF. The J gene is TRBJ2-3, the V gene TRBV12-3 or TRBV12-4; D gene uncertain. CDR3 length: 16 residues. Trimming left V 1 base short and J 0 bases short, with 11 bases between.

This clonotype was picked up a small number of times. The chain has TRBV19 and TRBJ2-1; TRBD2 might be the D (7 bases). V dropped 6 bases and J dropped 6 bases, with 18 bases sitting between them. The CDR3 is made up of 15 amino acids. Germline assignment: CDR1 LNHDA and CDR2 SQIVND (reference sequence). The CDR3 loop is CASRRGTGGLNEQFF. The CDR3 DNA follows: TGTGCCAGTAGACGGGGGACGGGGGGCCTCAATGAGCAGTTCTTC.

The chain combines TRBV4-2 with TRBJ2-2, with 9 bases lining up with TRBD2. V shed 5 bases and J 6 bases; nucleotides not matched to a gene: 7. Germline-derived CDR1 and CDR2 are LGHNA and YNFKEQ. The CDR3 covers 15 residues. The CDR3 sequence: CASSGRGTSPGELFF. For the CDR3, the DNA is TGTGCCAGCAGCGGGCGGGGGACTAGCCCCGGGGAGCTGTTTTTT.

This clonotype was detected only a few times. J is TRBJ2-3 and V is TRBV19; tentative D call: TRBD1 (7 bases). V lost 10 bases to trimming and J lost 1 base, with 24 bases between them. Germline values: CDR1 LNHDA, CDR2 SQIVND (reference sequence). CDR3 size: 17 residues. In DNA, the CDR3 is TGTGCCACGGGACTCCGACAGGGCCCCTTTCGCACAGATACGCAGTATTTT. Translated: CATGLRQGPFRTDTQYF. The full variable domain, rest sourced from reference TRBV19 and TRBJ2-3, is DGGITQSPKYLFRKEGQNVTLSCEQNLNHDAMYWYRQDPGQGLRLIYYSQIVNDFQKGDIAEGYSVSREKKESFPLTVTSAQKNPTAFYLCATGLRQGPFRTDTQYFGPGTRLTVL.